A single sample gave rise to the 24 T cell receptor beta chains below, sequenced in a study of T cells in tuberculosis. Indicated time point: new active TB diagnosis, blood taken before or within 7 days of starting treatment. Generated by immunoSEQ multiplex PCR, the TCRdb table keeps only in-frame clones and is missing some. The repertoire consists of over 25,000 clones, with 92% occurring once and the leading ten covering around 7%. This specimen was PBMCs, taken at tuberculosis diagnosis. These receptor sequences come from an adult with tuberculosis. Some clones in this sample may be carry-over from other donors' samples.

This chain connects TRBV19 to TRBJ1-4; the D is unclear. With 5 bases removed from V and 4 bases from J, the gap between germline ends came to 14 bases. This CDR3 has 15 amino acids. Germline V CDR1 and CDR2: LNHDA, SQIVND (reference sequence). Here the CDR3 DNA reads TGTGCCAGTAGTTCTCAAGGAGGTTTTAATGAAAAACTGTTTTTT. It yields the protein CASSSQGGFNEKLFF.

The rearrangement uses TRBV5-1 and TRBJ2-3; maybe TRBD1 (5 bases). V was trimmed by 0 bases and J by 5 bases, leaving 10 bases between them. CDR1 is SGHRS, CDR2 YFSETQ, per germline. This CDR3 comprises 14 residues. The CDR3 coding sequence is TGCGCCAGCAGCTTGGAGACAGTGAAAGATACGCAGTATTTT. Amino acids: CASSLETVKDTQYF.

This clone showed up just once. The rearrangement uses TRBV5-4 and TRBJ1-1, with D perhaps matching TRBD1 (6 bases). The V end lost 1 base, the J end lost 3 bases, and 13 bases lay between the germline ends. The CDR3 runs to 15 residues. Germline lookup yields CDR1 SGHNT and CDR2 YYREEE (reference sequence). CDR3 sequence: CASSLQGRVYTEAFF. As DNA, the CDR3 is TGTGCCAGCAGCTTGCAGGGGCGGGTTTACACTGAAGCTTTCTTT.

This clone came up a few times. The chain uses TRBV11-2 and TRBJ2-4; 10 bases fit TRBD2. Looked up from germline, CDR1 is SGHAT and CDR2 is FQNNGV. The junction had 16 bases not matched to a gene; V was cut back by 5 bases and J by 3 bases. This CDR3 is 19 amino acids long. CDR3 protein: CASSPALSGGALDKNIQYF. The DNA for the CDR3 is TGTGCCAGCAGCCCCGCCCTGAGCGGGGGGGCCCTGGACAAAAACATTCAGTACTTC.

The CDR3 nucleotides are TGTGCCAGTAGTATCATAGAGTATAGCAATCAGCCCCAGCATTTT. The encoded protein is CASSIIEYSNQPQHF. The chain carries TRBV19 and TRBJ1-5; unclear D gene. This CDR3 contains 15 residues. Germline assignment: CDR1 LNHDA and CDR2 SQIVND (reference sequence). Between the trimmed V and J ends, which lost 3 bases and 0 bases, there was a span of 9 bases.

J is TRBJ1-4 and V is TRBV6-1, with D possibly matching TRBD1 (6 bases). The germline gives CDR1 MNHNS, CDR2 SASEGT. Trimming pared 8 bases from V and 10 bases from J, leaving 17 bases between. CDR3 length equals 13 residues. CDR3 bases: TGTGCCAGCGGGAAGGAGGGGGGGAGAAAACTGTTTTTT. It yields the protein CASGKEGGRKLFF.

The chain couples TRBV19 to TRBJ2-7; perhaps TRBD1 as D (6 bases). This CDR3 has 14 amino acids. CDR1 and CDR2 from the germline V gene are LNHDA and SQIVND (reference sequence). Trimming took 5 bases from V and 4 from J, leaving 15 bases between them. CDR3 sequence (DNA): TGTGCCAGTAGTGACTCGACAGGACGGTACGAGCAGTACTTC. Translating it yields CASSDSTGRYEQYF.

This rearrangement joins TRBV7-9 to TRBJ2-3; D unclear. This CDR3 spans 14 amino acids. The V gene lost 5 bases and the J gene lost 0 bases, with 9 bases spanning the gap. CDR1 is SEHNR and CDR2 is FQNEAQ in the germline V gene (reference sequence). The CDR3 protein is CASSRLSSTDTQYF. The CDR3 DNA reads as TGTGCCAGCAGCCGTCTTTCTAGCACAGATACGCAGTATTTT.

The chain uses TRBV9 and TRBJ2-2; 16 nucleotides match TRBD2. V was pared by 0 bases and J by 5 bases, with 4 bases of the junction left unmatched. The CDR3 has 18 amino acids. Germline loops: CDR1 SGDLS, CDR2 YYNGEE. CDR3 amino acids: CASSVAWGLAGGTGELFF. The CDR3 region has the DNA TGTGCCAGCAGCGTAGCTTGGGGACTAGCGGGAGGGACCGGGGAGCTGTTTTTT. Together with reference TRBV9 and TRBJ2-2, the CDR3 gives the full variable domain: DSGVTQTPKHLITATGQRVTLRCSPRSGDLSVYWYQQSLDQGLQFLIQYYNGEERAKGNILERFSAQQFPDLHSELNLSSLELGDSALYFCASSVAWGLAGGTGELFFGEGSRLTVL.

This clone is a singleton in its sample. This chain connects TRBV19 to TRBJ1-6; 8 nucleotides match TRBD1. Germline CDR1 LNHDA, CDR2 SQIVND (reference sequence). V lost 0 bases and J lost 7; bases outside the gene matches: 5. CDR3 length: 16 residues. CDR3 sequence: CASSIDPGQENSPLHF. The CDR3 DNA reads TGTGCCAGTAGTATAGACCCGGGACAGGAAAATTCACCCCTCCACTTT.

The chain uses TRBV19 and TRBJ2-2; the D gene is possibly TRBD1 (6 bases). The CDR3 has 15 amino acids. Trimming took off 2 bases at V and 7 bases at J, with 14 bases between the two ends. Germline V gene sequence: CDR1 LNHDA, CDR2 SQIVND (reference sequence). The CDR3 loop is CASSITKGVYGELFF. CDR3 nucleotides: TGTGCCAGTAGTATAACAAAGGGGGTGTACGGGGAGCTGTTTTTT.

This clone occurred a few times. The V and J genes are TRBV11-1 and TRBJ1-3; D unresolved. The CDR3 runs 13 residues. CDR1 is SGHAT, CDR2 FQDESV, per germline (reference sequence). V gave up 2 bases and J gave up 4 bases, with 6 bases separating them. CDR3 bases: TGTGCCAGCAGCTTATCCGTCGGAAACACCATATATTTT. Amino acid sequence: CASSLSVGNTIYF.

This clone has only one observation. The chain has TRBV11-2 and TRBJ1-2; TRBD1 matches 9 bases. The V gene end was trimmed by 6 bases and the J gene end by 4 bases; junction bases not matched to a gene: 9. Germline loops: CDR1 SGHAT, CDR2 FQNNGV. There are 15 residues in the CDR3. CDR3 in DNA: TGTGCCAGCAGTGAAAATACAGGGGGCGGCTATGGCTACACCTTC. It is translated as CASSENTGGGYGYTF.

A word on this clone: Relative to the germline gene, one junction end is altered; a read error may explain this. The rearrangement links TRBV7-2 to TRBJ2-3, with 7 bases aligning to TRBD2. The CDR3 is made up of 16 amino acids. In germline, CDR1 is SGHTA, CDR2 FQGNSA. The CDR3: CASSLASLAGTDTQYF. Here the CDR3 DNA reads TGTGCCAGCAGCCTAGCAAGTCTAGCGGGCACAGATACGCAGTATTTT.

The chain couples TRBV11-2 to TRBJ1-3; weak D call: TRBD1 (5 bases). Trimming took off 1 base at V and 7 bases at J, with 14 bases between the two ends. The CDR3 runs to 15 residues. Germline V lookup: CDR1 SGHAT, CDR2 FQNNGV. CDR3 amino acids: CASSLAGGIVNTIYF. The CDR3 bases are TGTGCCAGCAGCTTAGCTGGGGGGATTGTGAACACCATATATTTT.

V usage is TRBV27 and J usage is TRBJ1-2; 11 bases match TRBD1. This CDR3 region has 16 residues. J gave up 6 bases and V 1 base, and 7 bases lay outside the gene matches. CDR1 is MNHEY and CDR2 is SMNVEV in the germline V gene (reference sequence). DNA of the CDR3: TGTGCCAGCAGTTTATACTGGACAGGGGGCGCGGATGGCTACACCTTC. Its protein is CASSLYWTGGADGYTF.

The J gene is TRBJ1-1, the V gene TRBV2, with D tentatively TRBD1 (5 bases). This CDR3 is 14 amino acids long. The germline gives CDR1 SNHLY, CDR2 FYNNEI. The CDR3 spells CGGGRIQEDSEAFF. The DNA of the CDR3 is TGTGGTGGCGGGAGGATACAGGAAGACTCTGAAGCTTTCTTT.

The chain uses TRBV7-2 and TRBJ2-3; 13 nucleotides align to TRBD2. The V gene end was trimmed by 3 bases and the J gene end by 6 bases; junction bases not matched to a gene: 6. The length of the CDR3 is 16 residues. The V gene's germline CDR1 is SGHTA and CDR2 FQGNSA. CDR3 amino acids: CASSFRGLAGEDTQYF. CDR3 sequence (DNA): TGTGCCAGCAGCTTCAGAGGACTAGCGGGGGAGGATACGCAGTATTTT.

The V and J genes are TRBV14 and TRBJ1-2; D is perhaps TRBD1 (5 bases). Trimming left V 1 base short and J 6 bases short, with 12 bases between. The length of the CDR3 is 14 residues. Germline-derived CDR1 and CDR2 are SGHDN and FVKESK. CDR3 nucleotides: TGTGCCAGCAGCCAAGGGGCAGGGTGGAATGGCTACACCTTC. Translated: CASSQGAGWNGYTF.

The chain recombines TRBV27 with TRBJ1-2, with 7 bases identical to TRBD1. In germline, CDR1 is MNHEY, CDR2 SMNVEV (reference sequence). This CDR3 has 17 residues. The trim removed 0 bases at V and 1 base at J, leaving 8 bases unmatched. CDR3 nucleotide sequence: TGTGCCAGCAGTTTATCGATGTACGGGACAGATAACTATGGCTACACCTTC. Amino acid sequence: CASSLSMYGTDNYGYTF.

The V and J genes are TRBV10-3 and TRBJ2-3, with TRBD2 matching 10 bases. This CDR3 has 14 amino acids. V was clipped by 10 bases and J by 4 bases; unmatched bases: 8. The germline V gene encodes CDR1 ENHRY and CDR2 SYGVKD. This CDR3 is CATNSGGASDTQYF. The CDR3 DNA follows: TGTGCCACCAACAGCGGGGGGGCCTCAGATACGCAGTATTTT.

V usage is TRBV11-2 and J usage is TRBJ2-2; D ambiguous. The CDR3 contains 16 residues. V lost 1 base and J lost 5, with 14 bases in between. CDR1 and CDR2 (germline): SGHAT, FQNNGV. CDR3: CASSLVSVLKTGELFF. In DNA form, the CDR3 reads TGTGCCAGCAGCTTAGTTAGTGTATTGAAGACCGGGGAGCTGTTTTTT.

This clone showed up just a few times. V gene TRBV18 combines with J gene TRBJ2-1; unclear D gene. Between the trimmed V and J ends, which lost 3 bases and 4 bases, there was a span of 7 bases. The CDR3 totals 13 residues. Germline V gives CDR1 KGHSH, CDR2 LQKENI. CDR3 sequence: CASSPNSYNEQFF. The CDR3 bases are TGTGCCAGCTCACCCAACAGTTACAATGAGCAGTTCTTC.

The chain carries TRBV29-1 and TRBJ2-2; no reliable D call. Germline values: CDR1 SQVTM, CDR2 ANQGSEA. The CDR3 is made up of 11 amino acids. V lost 5 bases to trimming and J lost 7 bases, with 8 bases between them. CDR3 residues: CSVLEGGELFF. The CDR3 DNA follows: TGCAGCGTTCTAGAAGGCGGGGAGCTGTTTTTT.